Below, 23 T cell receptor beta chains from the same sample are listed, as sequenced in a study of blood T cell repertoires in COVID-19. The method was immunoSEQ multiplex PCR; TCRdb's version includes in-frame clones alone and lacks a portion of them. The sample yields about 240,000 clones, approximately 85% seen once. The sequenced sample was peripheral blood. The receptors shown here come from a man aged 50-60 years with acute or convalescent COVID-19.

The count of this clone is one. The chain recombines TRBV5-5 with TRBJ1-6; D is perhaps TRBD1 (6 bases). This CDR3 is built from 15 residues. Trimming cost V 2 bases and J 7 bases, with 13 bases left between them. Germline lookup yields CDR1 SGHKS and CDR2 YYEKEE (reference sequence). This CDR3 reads CASSLEDSRNSPLHF. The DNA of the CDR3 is TGTGCCAGCAGCTTAGAGGACAGTAGGAATTCACCCCTCCACTTT.

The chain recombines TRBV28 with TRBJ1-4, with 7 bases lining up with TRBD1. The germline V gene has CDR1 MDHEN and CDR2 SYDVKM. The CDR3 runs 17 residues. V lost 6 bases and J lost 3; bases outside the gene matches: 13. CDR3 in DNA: TGTGCCAGCAGCAAAATAGCAGGGGGTCTTTCTAATGAAAAACTGTTTTTT. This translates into CASSKIAGGLSNEKLFF.

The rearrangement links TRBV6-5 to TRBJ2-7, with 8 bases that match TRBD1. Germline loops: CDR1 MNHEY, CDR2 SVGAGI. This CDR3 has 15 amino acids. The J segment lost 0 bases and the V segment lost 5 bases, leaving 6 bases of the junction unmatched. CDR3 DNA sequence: TGTGCCAGCAGTAACTGGGGGACAGGCTCCTACGAGCAGTACTTC. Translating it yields CASSNWGTGSYEQYF.

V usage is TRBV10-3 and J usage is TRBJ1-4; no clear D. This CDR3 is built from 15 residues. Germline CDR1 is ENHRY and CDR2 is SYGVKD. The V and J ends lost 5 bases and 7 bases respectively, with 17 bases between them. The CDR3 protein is CAISTELTGGEKLFF. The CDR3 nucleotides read TGTGCCATCAGTACCGAGCTAACGGGAGGTGAAAAACTGTTTTTT.

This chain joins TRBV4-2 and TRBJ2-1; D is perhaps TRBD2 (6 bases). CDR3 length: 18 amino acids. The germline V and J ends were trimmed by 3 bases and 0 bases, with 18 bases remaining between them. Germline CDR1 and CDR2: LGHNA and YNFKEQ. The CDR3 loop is CASSHFSGGGSSYNEQFF. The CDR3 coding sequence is TGTGCCAGCAGCCATTTCTCAGGTGGGGGGAGCTCCTACAATGAGCAGTTCTTC.

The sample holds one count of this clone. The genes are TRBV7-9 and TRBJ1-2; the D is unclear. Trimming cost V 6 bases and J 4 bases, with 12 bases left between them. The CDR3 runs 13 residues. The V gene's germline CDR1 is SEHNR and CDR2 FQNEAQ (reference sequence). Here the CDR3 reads CASSPTDFYGYTF. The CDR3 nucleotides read TGTGCCAGCAGTCCGACTGATTTCTATGGCTACACCTTC.

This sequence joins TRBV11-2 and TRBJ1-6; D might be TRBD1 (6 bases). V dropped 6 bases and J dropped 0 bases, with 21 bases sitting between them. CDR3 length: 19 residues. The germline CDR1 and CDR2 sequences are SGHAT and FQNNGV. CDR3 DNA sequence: TGTGCCAGCAGACGAGAGGTTACAGGGAAGAGCTCCTATAATTCACCCCTCCACTTT. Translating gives CASRREVTGKSSYNSPLHF.

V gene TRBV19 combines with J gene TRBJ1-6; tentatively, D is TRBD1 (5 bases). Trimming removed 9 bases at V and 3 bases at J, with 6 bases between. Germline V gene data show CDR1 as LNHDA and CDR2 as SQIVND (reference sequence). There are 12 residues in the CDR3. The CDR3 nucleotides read TGTGCCAGCAGGGACTATAATTCACCCCTCCACTTT. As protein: CASRDYNSPLHF.

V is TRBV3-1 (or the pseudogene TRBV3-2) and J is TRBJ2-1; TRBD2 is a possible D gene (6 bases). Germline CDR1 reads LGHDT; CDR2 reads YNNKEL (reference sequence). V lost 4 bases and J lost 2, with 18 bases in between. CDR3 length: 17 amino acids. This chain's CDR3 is CASSLSRVGGTYNEQFF. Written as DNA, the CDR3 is TGTGCCAGCAGCCTGAGTCGAGTGGGAGGTACCTACAATGAGCAGTTCTTC.

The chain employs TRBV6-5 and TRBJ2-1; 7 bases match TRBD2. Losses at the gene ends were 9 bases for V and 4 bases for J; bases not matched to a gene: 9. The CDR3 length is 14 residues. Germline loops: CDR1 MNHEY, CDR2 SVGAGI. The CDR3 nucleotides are TGTGCCAGGATAAGCGGGGCTAAGTACAATGAGCAGTTCTTC. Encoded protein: CARISGAKYNEQFF.

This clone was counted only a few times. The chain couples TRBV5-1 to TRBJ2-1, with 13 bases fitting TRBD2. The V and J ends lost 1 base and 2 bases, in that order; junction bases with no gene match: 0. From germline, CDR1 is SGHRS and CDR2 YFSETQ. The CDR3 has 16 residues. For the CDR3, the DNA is TGCGCCAGCAGCTTGACTAGCGGGGGGGCCTACAATGAGCAGTTCTTC. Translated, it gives CASSLTSGGAYNEQFF.

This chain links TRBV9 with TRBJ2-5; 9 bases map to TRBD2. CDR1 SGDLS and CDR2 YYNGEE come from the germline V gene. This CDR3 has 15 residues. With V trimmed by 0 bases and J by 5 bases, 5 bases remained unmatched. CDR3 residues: CASSVGERGVETQYF. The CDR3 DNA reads TGTGCCAGCAGCGTAGGGGAGCGGGGGGTTGAGACCCAGTACTTC.

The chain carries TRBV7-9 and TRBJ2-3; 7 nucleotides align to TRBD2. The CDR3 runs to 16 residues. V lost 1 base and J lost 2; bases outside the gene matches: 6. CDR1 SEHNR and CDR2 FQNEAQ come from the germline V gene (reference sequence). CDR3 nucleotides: TGTGCCAGCAGCTTAGTTGCGCGGGAGATCACAGATACGCAGTATTTT. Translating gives CASSLVAREITDTQYF.

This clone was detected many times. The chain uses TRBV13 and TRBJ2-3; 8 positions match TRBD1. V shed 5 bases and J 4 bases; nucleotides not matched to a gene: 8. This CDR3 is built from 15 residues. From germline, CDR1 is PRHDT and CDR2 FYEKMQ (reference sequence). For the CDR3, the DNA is TGTGCCAGCAGCACCCGACAGGGGTACTCAGATACGCAGTATTTT. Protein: CASSTRQGYSDTQYF.

The CDR3 DNA follows: TGTGCCAGCAGTTTTGCAAGCCACTCCTTCGAGCTGTTTTTT. It translates to CASSFASHSFELFF. The chain recombines TRBV27 with TRBJ2-2; D is ambiguous. CDR1 is MNHEY, CDR2 SMNVEV, per germline (reference sequence). The CDR3 sequence is 14 residues long. The V gene lost 3 bases and the J gene lost 11 bases, with 16 bases spanning the gap.

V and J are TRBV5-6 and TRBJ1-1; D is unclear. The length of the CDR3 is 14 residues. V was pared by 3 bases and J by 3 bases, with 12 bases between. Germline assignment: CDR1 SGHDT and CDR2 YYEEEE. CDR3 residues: CASSSTEEDTEAFF. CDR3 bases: TGTGCCAGCAGCTCTACCGAGGAGGACACTGAAGCTTTCTTT.

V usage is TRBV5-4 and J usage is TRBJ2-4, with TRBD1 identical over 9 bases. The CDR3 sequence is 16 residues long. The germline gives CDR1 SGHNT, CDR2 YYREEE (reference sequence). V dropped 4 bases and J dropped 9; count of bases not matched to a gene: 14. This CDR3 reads CASSRTLGQGTGIQYF. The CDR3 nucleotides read TGTGCCAGCAGCAGGACTCTGGGACAGGGAACAGGCATTCAGTACTTC.

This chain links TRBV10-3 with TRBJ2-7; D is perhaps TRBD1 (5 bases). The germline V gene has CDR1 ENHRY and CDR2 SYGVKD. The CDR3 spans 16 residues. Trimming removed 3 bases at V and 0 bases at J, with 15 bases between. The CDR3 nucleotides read TGTGCCATCAGTGATCTAGTTAAAGGGGCCTCCTACGAGCAGTACTTC. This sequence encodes CAISDLVKGASYEQYF.

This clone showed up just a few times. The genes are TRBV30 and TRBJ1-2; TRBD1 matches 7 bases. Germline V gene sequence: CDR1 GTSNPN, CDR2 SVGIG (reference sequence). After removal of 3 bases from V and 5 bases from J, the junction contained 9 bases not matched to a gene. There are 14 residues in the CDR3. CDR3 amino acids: CAWSPTGVRYGYTF. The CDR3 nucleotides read TGTGCCTGGAGCCCCACAGGGGTGAGGTATGGCTACACCTTC.

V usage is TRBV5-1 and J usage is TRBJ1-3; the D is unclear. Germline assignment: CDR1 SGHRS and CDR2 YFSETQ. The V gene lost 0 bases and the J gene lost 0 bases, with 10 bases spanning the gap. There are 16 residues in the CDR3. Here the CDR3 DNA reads TGCGCCAGCAGCTTGGAGTGGGCAGCCTCTGGAAACACCATATATTTT. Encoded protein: CASSLEWAASGNTIYF.

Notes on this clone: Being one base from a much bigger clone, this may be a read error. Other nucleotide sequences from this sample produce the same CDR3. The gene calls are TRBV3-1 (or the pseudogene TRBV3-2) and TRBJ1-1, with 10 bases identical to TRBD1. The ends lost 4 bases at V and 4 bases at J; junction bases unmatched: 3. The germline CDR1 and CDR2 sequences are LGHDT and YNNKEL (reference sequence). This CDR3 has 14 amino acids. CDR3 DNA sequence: TGTGCCAGCAGCCCCCGGGACAGGGGCACTGAAGCTTTCTTT. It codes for CASSPRDRGTEAFF.

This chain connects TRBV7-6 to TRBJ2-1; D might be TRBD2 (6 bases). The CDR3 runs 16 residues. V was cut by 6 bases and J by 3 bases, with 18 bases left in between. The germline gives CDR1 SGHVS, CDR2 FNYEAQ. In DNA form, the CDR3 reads TGTGCCAGCAGTCATAGGGGCGGGACCCTCTACAATGAGCAGTTCTTC. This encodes CASSHRGGTLYNEQFF.

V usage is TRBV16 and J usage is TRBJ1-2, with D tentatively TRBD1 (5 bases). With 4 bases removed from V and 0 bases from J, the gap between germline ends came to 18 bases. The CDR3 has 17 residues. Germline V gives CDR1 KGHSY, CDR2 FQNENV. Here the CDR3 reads CASSPNRGLLSNYGYTF. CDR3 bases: TGTGCCAGCAGCCCTAACCGGGGACTGCTCTCTAACTATGGCTACACCTTC.